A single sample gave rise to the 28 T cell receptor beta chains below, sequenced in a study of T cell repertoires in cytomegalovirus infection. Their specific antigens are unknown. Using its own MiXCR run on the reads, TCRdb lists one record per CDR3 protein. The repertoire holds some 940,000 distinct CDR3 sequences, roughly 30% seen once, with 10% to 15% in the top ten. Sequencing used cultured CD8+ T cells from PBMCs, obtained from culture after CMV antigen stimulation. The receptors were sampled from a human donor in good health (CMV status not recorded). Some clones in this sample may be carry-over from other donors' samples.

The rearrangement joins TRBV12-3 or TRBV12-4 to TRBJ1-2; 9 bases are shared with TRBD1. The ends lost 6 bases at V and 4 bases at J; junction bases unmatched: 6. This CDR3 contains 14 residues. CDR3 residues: CASRPTGGVYGYTF. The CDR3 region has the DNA TGTGCCAGCAGACCCACAGGGGGCGTCTATGGCTACACCTTC.

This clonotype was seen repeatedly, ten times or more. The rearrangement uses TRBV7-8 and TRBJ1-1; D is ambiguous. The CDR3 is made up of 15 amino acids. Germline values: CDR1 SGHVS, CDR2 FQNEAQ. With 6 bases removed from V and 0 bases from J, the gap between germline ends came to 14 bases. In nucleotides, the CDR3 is TGTGCCAGCAGTTCCAGGCGGATTTTGAACACTGAAGCTTTCTTT. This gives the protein CASSSRRILNTEAFF.

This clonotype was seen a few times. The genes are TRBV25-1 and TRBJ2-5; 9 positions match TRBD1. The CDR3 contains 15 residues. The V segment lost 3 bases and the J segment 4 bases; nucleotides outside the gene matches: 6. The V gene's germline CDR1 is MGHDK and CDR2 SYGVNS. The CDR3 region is CASSEGQGGLETQYF. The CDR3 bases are TGTGCCAGCAGTGAGGGACAGGGAGGTTTAGAGACCCAGTACTTC.

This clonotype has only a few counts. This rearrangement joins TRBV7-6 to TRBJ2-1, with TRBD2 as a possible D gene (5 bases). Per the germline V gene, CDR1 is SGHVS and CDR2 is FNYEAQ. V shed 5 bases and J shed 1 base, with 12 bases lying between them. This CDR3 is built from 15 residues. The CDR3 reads CASSPVGISYNEQFF. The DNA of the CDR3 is TGTGCCAGCAGCCCCGTCGGGATTTCCTACAATGAGCAGTTCTTC.

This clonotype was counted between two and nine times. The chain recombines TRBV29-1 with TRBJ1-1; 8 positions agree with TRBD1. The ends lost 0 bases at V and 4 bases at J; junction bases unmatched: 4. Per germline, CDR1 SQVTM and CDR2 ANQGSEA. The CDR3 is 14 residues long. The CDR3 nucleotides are TGCAGCGTTGAAGATTACAGGGGGACCACTGAAGCTTTCTTT. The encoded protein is CSVEDYRGTTEAFF.

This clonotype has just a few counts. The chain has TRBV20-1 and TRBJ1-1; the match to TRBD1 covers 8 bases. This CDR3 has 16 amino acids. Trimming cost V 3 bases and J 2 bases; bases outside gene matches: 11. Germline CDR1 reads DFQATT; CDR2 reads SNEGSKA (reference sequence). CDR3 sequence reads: CSARGKRTGYNTEAFF. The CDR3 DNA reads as TGCAGTGCTAGGGGGAAGAGGACAGGGTATAACACTGAAGCTTTCTTT.

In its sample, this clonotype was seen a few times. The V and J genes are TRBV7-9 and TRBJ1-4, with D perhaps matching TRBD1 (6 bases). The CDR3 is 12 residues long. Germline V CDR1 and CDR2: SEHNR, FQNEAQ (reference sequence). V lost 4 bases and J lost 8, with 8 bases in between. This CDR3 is CASSYREEKLFF. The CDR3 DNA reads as TGTGCCAGCAGCTACAGGGAGGAAAAACTGTTTTTT.

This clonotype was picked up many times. The chain's CDR3 is CASSYSSLGGETQYF. CDR3 bases: TGTGCCAGCAGTTACTCGAGTCTGGGGGGAGAGACCCAGTACTTC. The chain recombines TRBV6-5 with TRBJ2-5, with D maybe TRBD2 (6 bases). CDR3 length: 15 amino acids. Germline CDR1 MNHEY, CDR2 SVGAGI. V was shortened by 0 bases and J by 4 bases, with 12 bases between the two germline ends.

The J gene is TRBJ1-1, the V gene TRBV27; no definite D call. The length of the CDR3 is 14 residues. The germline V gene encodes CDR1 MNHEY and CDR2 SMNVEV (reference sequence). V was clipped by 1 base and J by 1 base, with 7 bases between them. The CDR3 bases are TGTGCCAGCAGTTTATTTAGTTGGAACACTGAAGCTTTCTTT. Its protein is CASSLFSWNTEAFF.

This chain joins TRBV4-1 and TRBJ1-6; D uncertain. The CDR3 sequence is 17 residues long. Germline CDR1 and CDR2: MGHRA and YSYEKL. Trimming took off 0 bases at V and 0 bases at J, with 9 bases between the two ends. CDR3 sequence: CASSQENTVSYNSPLHF. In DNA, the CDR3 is TGCGCCAGCAGCCAAGAAAATACAGTCTCCTATAATTCACCCCTCCACTTT.

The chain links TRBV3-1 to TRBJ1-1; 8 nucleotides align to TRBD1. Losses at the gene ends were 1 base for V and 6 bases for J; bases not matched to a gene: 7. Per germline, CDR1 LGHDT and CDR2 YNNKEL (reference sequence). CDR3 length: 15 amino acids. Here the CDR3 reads CASSQVSQGVPEAFF. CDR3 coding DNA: TGTGCCAGCAGCCAAGTGTCACAGGGGGTGCCTGAAGCTTTCTTT.

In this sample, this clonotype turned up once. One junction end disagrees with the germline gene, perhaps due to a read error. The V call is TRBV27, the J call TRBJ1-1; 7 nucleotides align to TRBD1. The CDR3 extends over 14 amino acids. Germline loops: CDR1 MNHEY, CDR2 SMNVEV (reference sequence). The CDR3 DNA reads TGTGCCAACAGTCGAACCAGGGGGGGAACTGAAGCTTTCTTT. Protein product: CANSRTRGGTEAFF.

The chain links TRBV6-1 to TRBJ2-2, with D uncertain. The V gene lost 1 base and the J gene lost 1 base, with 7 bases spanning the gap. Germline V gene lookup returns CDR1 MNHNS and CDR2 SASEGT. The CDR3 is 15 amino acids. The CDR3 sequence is CASSEGTKNTGELFF. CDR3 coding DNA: TGTGCCAGCAGTGAAGGTACAAAGAACACCGGGGAGCTGTTTTTT.

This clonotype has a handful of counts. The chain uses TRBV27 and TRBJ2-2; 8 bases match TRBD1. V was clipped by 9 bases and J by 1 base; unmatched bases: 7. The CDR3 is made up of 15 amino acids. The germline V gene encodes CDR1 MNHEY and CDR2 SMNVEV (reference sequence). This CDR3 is CASLQGGMNTGELFF. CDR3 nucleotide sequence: TGTGCCAGTCTACAGGGGGGAATGAACACCGGGGAGCTGTTTTTT.

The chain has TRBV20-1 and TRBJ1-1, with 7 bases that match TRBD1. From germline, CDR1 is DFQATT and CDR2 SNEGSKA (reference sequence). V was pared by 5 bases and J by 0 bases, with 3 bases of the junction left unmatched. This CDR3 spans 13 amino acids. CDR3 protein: CSAGGQVNTEAFF. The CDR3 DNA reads TGCAGTGCTGGAGGACAGGTGAACACTGAAGCTTTCTTT.

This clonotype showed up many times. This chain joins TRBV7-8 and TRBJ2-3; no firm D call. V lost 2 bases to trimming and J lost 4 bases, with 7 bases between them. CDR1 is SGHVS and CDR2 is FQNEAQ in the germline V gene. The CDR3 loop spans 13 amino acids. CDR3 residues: CASSLIPPDTQYF. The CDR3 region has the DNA TGTGCCAGCAGCTTAATCCCACCAGATACGCAGTATTTT.

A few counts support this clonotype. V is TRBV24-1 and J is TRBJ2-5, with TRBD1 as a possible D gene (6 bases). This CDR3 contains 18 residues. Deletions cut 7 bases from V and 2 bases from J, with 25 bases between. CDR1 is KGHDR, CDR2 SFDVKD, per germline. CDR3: CATSPSSSNTGMQETQYF. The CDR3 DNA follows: TGTGCCACCAGCCCTTCTTCCTCAAATACAGGGATGCAAGAGACCCAGTACTTC.

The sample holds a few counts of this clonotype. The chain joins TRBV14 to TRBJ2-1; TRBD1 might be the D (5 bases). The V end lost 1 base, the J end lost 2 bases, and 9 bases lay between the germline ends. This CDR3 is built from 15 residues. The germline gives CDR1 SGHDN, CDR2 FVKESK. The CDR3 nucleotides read TGTGCCAGCAGCCAAGGACAGCGACCCTACAATGAGCAGTTCTTC. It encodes CASSQGQRPYNEQFF.

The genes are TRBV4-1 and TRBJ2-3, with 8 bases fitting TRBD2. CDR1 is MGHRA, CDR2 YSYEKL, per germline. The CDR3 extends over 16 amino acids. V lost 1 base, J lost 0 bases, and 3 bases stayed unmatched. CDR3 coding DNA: TGCGCCAGCAGCCAAGGACGGGGGGGCAGCACAGATACGCAGTATTTT. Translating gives CASSQGRGGSTDTQYF.

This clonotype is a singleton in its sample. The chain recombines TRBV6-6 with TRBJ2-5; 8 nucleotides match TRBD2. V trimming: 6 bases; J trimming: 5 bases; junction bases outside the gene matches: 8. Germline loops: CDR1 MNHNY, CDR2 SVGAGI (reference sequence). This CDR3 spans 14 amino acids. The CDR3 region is CASRTRGGRETQYF. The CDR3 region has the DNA TGTGCCAGCAGGACCCGGGGGGGAAGGGAGACCCAGTACTTC.

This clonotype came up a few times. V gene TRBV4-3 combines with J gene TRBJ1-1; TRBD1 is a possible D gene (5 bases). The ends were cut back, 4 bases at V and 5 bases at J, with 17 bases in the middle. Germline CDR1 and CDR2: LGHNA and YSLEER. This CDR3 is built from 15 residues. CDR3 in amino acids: CASSPDSGLGTEAFF. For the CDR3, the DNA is TGCGCCAGCAGCCCCGACAGCGGGCTTGGTACTGAAGCTTTCTTT.

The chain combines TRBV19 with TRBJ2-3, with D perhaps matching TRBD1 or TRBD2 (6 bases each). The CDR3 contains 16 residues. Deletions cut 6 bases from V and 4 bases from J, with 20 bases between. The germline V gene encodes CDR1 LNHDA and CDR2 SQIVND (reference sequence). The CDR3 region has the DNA TGTGCCAGTAGACCTTGGGGCAGGGGAGGCGCAGATACGCAGTATTTT. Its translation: CASRPWGRGGADTQYF.

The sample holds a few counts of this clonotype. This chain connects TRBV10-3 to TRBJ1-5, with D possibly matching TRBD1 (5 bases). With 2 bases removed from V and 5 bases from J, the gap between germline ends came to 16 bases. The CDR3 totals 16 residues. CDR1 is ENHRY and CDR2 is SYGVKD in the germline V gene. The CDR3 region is CAISEGGRQSHQPQHF. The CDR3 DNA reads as TGTGCCATCAGTGAGGGGGGGAGACAGAGTCATCAGCCCCAGCATTTT.

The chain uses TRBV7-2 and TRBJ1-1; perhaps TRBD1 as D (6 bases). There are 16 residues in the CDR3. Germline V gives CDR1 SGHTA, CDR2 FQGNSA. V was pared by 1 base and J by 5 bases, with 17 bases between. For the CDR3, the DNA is TGTGCCAGCAGCTTAGATCGCGACAAGGGGGAAACTGAAGCTTTCTTT. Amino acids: CASSLDRDKGETEAFF.

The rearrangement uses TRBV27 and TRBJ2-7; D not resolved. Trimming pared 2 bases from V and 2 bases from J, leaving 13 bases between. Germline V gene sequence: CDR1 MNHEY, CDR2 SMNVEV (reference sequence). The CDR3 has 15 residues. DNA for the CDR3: TGTGCCAGCAGTTTAGCTAACGGCCCGACCTACGAGCAGTACTTC. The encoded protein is CASSLANGPTYEQYF.

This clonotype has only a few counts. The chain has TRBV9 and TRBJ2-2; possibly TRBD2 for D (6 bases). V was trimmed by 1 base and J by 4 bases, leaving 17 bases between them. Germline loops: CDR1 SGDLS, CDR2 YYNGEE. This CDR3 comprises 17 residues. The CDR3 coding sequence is TGTGCCAGCAGCGTAATTTCGGGGAGGTGGCTCACCGGGGAGCTGTTTTTT. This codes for CASSVISGRWLTGELFF.

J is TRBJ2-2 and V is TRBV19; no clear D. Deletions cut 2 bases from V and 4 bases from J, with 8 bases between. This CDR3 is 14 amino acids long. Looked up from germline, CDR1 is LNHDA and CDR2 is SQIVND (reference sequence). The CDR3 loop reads CASSIWDSTGELFF. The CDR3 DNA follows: TGTGCCAGTAGTATATGGGATTCCACCGGGGAGCTGTTTTTT.

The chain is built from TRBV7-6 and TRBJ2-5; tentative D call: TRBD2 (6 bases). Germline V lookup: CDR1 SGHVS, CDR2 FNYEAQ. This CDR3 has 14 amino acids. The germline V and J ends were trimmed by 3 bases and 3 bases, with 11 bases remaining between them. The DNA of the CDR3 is TGTGCCAGCAGCTTGGGGGTAGCGGAAGAGACCCAGTACTTC. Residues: CASSLGVAEETQYF.